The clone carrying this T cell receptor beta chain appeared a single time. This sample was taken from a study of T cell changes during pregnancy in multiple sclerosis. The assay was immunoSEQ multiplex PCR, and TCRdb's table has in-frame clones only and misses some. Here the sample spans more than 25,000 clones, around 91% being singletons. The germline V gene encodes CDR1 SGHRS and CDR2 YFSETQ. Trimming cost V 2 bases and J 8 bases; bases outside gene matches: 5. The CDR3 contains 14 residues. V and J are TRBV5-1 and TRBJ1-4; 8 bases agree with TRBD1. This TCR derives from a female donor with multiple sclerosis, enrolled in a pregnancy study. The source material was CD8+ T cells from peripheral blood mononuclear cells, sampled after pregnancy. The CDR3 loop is CASSLGQGEEKLFF. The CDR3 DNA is TGCGCCAGCAGCTTAGGACAGGGAGAGGAAAAACTGTTTTTT.